What follows are 18 T cell receptor beta chains derived from one specimen sequenced in a study of vaccination effects on CD4 cells after COVID-19 (dated by TCRdb to about 2022). The protocol used for the library was the immunoSEQ multiplex PCR assay. TCRdb mirrors the immuneACCESS table, restricted to in-frame sequences. Some clones are absent from its copies; in checked studies, under half trace to an unresolved V gene, and the reason for the others is unknown. The sample yields tens of thousands of clones; approximately 72% were counted once. 20% to 25% of the sample lies in the top ten. The antigens these receptors bind are not known. After 10 to 11 days of culture, CD4+ T cells were isolated with the EasySep CD4+ T cell isolation kit. The source material was CD4+ T cells from PBMCs cultured without peptide, sampled before COVID-19 vaccination. The receptor source for this set is a human donor who had a prior SARS-CoV-2 infection.

The gene calls are TRBV7-3 and TRBJ2-5; 16 bases fit TRBD2. Germline trimming cut 5 bases from V and 5 bases from J; bases unmatched to any gene: 8. This CDR3 contains 17 residues. The germline gives CDR1 SGHTA, CDR2 FQGTGA. The CDR3 is CASSRGTSGGAGETQYF. The CDR3 nucleotides are TGTGCCAGCAGCCGTGGGACTAGCGGGGGGGCCGGGGAGACCCAGTACTTC.

The V gene is TRBV11-3, the J gene TRBJ1-2; D gene ambiguous. The CDR3 runs to 13 residues. Trimming left V 5 bases short and J 8 bases short, with 15 bases between. Germline V gene lookup returns CDR1 SGHNT and CDR2 YENEEA. As DNA, the CDR3 is TGTGCCAGCAGCGTAGGGTCCGAGGAGGGCTACACCTTC. Its translation: CASSVGSEEGYTF.

The chain links TRBV6-6 to TRBJ2-3; 14 positions agree with TRBD2. CDR1 and CDR2 from the germline V gene are MNHNY and SVGAGI (reference sequence). J lost 4 bases, V lost 2 bases, and 2 bases had no gene match. The CDR3 runs to 16 residues. The CDR3 here is CASSYGLAGGSDTQYF. The DNA for the CDR3 is TGTGCCAGCAGTTACGGACTAGCGGGGGGATCAGATACGCAGTATTTT.

V gene TRBV7-4 combines with J gene TRBJ1-5; possibly TRBD1 for D (6 bases). This CDR3 is built from 20 residues. V lost 6 bases and J lost 2, with 29 bases in between. Germline V gives CDR1 SGHVT, CDR2 SQSDAQ. The CDR3 loop reads CASRSGGPGGGPFGNQPQHF. In DNA form, the CDR3 reads TGTGCCAGCAGGAGCGGGGGGCCCGGCGGGGGGCCATTTGGCAATCAGCCCCAGCATTTT.

The CDR3 here is CASSIPGQINGYTF. In nucleotides, the CDR3 is TGTGCCAGTAGTATTCCGGGACAGATAAATGGCTACACCTTC. The V and J genes are TRBV19 and TRBJ1-2, with 7 bases matching TRBD1. The CDR3 covers 14 residues. The germline V gene has CDR1 LNHDA and CDR2 SQIVND (reference sequence). The junction had 7 bases not matched to a gene; V was cut back by 3 bases and J by 6 bases. The full variable domain, rest sourced from reference TRBV19 and TRBJ1-2, is DGGITQSPKYLFRKEGQNVTLSCEQNLNHDAMYWYRQDPGQGLRLIYYSQIVNDFQKGDIAEGYSVSREKKESFPLTVTSAQKNPTAFYLCASSIPGQINGYTFGSGTRLTVV.

The chain recombines TRBV18 with TRBJ2-5; 7 bases line up with TRBD1. Germline CDR1 reads KGHSH; CDR2 reads LQKENI. The CDR3 extends over 14 amino acids. The trim removed 3 bases at V and 6 bases at J, leaving 7 bases unmatched. The CDR3 loop is CASSPQNRGQTQYF. The CDR3 region has the DNA TGTGCCAGCTCACCTCAAAACAGGGGACAGACCCAGTACTTC.

V is TRBV11-2 and J is TRBJ2-3; D is possibly TRBD1 or TRBD2 (6 bases each). In germline, CDR1 is SGHAT, CDR2 FQNNGV. Trimming cost V 5 bases and J 3 bases, with 21 bases left between them. The CDR3 has 17 residues. The CDR3 loop is CASSPAGGRVGTDTQYF. For the CDR3, the DNA is TGTGCCAGCAGCCCCGCCGGGGGCCGGGTTGGTACAGATACGCAGTATTTT.

This rearrangement joins TRBV6-6 to TRBJ2-7; 7 nucleotides line up with TRBD1. V dropped 6 bases and J dropped 0; count of bases not matched to a gene: 5. Per the germline V gene, CDR1 is MNHNY and CDR2 is SVGAGI (reference sequence). This CDR3 has 14 amino acids. The CDR3 DNA reads as TGTGCCAGCAGCACAGGGGACCACTCCTACGAGCAGTACTTC. Encoded protein: CASSTGDHSYEQYF.

This rearrangement joins TRBV25-1 to TRBJ2-2; D may be TRBD1 (7 bases). This CDR3 has 14 amino acids. V lost 8 bases to trimming and J lost 3 bases, with 13 bases between them. The V gene's germline CDR1 is MGHDK and CDR2 SYGVNS. The CDR3 bases are TGTGCCAGCCGTCCCAGGGGGGACACCGGGGAGCTGTTTTTT. It codes for CASRPRGDTGELFF.

In nucleotides, the CDR3 is TGTGCCAGCAGCGACTGGGACCTCTATGGCTACACCTTC. This sequence encodes CASSDWDLYGYTF. The V and J genes are TRBV6-5 and TRBJ1-2; D perhaps matches TRBD1 (5 bases). The CDR3 has 13 amino acids. Germline V gene data show CDR1 as MNHEY and CDR2 as SVGAGI. Trimming cost V 6 bases and J 4 bases, with 12 bases left between them.

J is TRBJ2-1 and V is TRBV9, with 7 bases identical to TRBD2. The V segment lost 4 bases and the J segment 0 bases; nucleotides outside the gene matches: 1. Germline-derived CDR1 and CDR2 are SGDLS and YYNGEE. This CDR3 has 14 residues. CDR3 in DNA: TGTGCCAGCAGCAGCGGGACCTCCTACAATGAGCAGTTCTTC. Translated, it gives CASSSGTSYNEQFF.

V usage is TRBV6-4 and J usage is TRBJ2-3; 10 bases fit TRBD2. V lost 5 bases, J lost 0 bases, and 5 bases stayed unmatched. The CDR3 covers 16 residues. Germline CDR1 MRHNA, CDR2 SNTAGT. The CDR3, as DNA: TGTGCCAGCAGTACAATAGCGGGAGGCAGCACAGATACGCAGTATTTT. Amino acid sequence: CASSTIAGGSTDTQYF.

V is TRBV9 and J is TRBJ2-2, with D possibly TRBD2 on 5 matching bases. The CDR3 covers 14 residues. Germline assignment: CDR1 SGDLS and CDR2 YYNGEE. V gave up 1 base and J gave up 3 bases, with 7 bases separating them. The CDR3 here is CASSVLEDTGELFF. The CDR3, as DNA: TGTGCCAGCAGCGTACTGGAGGACACCGGGGAGCTGTTTTTT.

The gene calls are TRBV5-3 and TRBJ2-2, with D tentatively TRBD1 or TRBD2 (6 bases each). TRBV5-3 belongs to the ORF category, with a function that is uncertain. This CDR3 is 17 amino acids long. Trimming stripped 4 bases from V and 0 bases from J, with 16 bases between. CDR3 nucleotides: TGTGCCAGAAGCGTAGGGGGACTGACCCCGAACACCGGGGAGCTGTTTTTT. The encoded protein is CARSVGGLTPNTGELFF.

This clone was counted between two and nine times. The chain couples TRBV3-1 (or the pseudogene TRBV3-2) to TRBJ1-1; D is uncertain. V shed 0 bases and J shed 5 bases, with 16 bases lying between them. In germline, CDR1 is LGHDT, CDR2 YNNKEL (reference sequence). The CDR3 covers 16 residues. CDR3 loop: CASSQDAQAVRTEAFF. The DNA of the CDR3 is TGTGCCAGCAGCCAAGACGCCCAGGCTGTGAGGACTGAAGCTTTCTTT.

The chain has TRBV19 and TRBJ2-2, with 10 bases lining up with TRBD2. Losses at the gene ends were 6 bases for V and 7 bases for J; bases not matched to a gene: 14. Germline CDR1 is LNHDA and CDR2 is SQIVND (reference sequence). The CDR3 covers 17 residues. CDR3 sequence: CASSPILLAGLIGELFF. As DNA, the CDR3 is TGTGCCAGTAGCCCAATCCTACTAGCGGGATTAATCGGGGAGCTGTTTTTT.

DNA of the CDR3: TGTGCCAGCAACCTCCTGAACACCGGGGAGCTGTTTTTT. It yields the protein CASNLLNTGELFF. The V call is TRBV6-6, the J call TRBJ2-2; D not certain. There are 13 residues in the CDR3. CDR1 is MNHNY, CDR2 SVGAGI, per germline (reference sequence). Trimming pared 7 bases from V and 1 base from J, leaving 7 bases between.

The J gene is TRBJ2-3, the V gene TRBV10-3, with TRBD1 matching 8 bases. V lost 6 bases and J lost 2; bases outside the gene matches: 7. The CDR3 sequence is 15 residues long. Germline V gene sequence: CDR1 ENHRY, CDR2 SYGVKD. The CDR3 DNA reads TGTGCCATCAGGGATCCGGGACAGGACACAGATACGCAGTATTTT. Translation gives CAIRDPGQDTDTQYF.